The clone carrying this T cell receptor beta chain showed up many times. This table comes from immunoSEQ multiplex PCR, and its TCRdb copy is limited to in-frame clones, with some not included. Among fewer than 300,000 clones listed, over 70% were seen once. This specimen comes from a study of blood T cell repertoires in COVID-19. Study-level information: PBMCs, B-cell-depleted T cells, or T cells were the source of the cDNA or gDNA that made up the material.

V was clipped by 2 bases and J by 5 bases, with 15 bases between them. Germline V lookup: CDR1 SEHNR, CDR2 FQNEAQ (reference sequence). This CDR3 is built from 15 residues. The chain combines TRBV7-9 with TRBJ2-5, with a possible D match to TRBD2 (5 bases). Sequences were obtained from peripheral blood. The sequence came from a human donor in a cohort sampled during active COVID-19. The CDR3 loop reads CASSLFGGSAETQYF. CDR3 DNA: TGTGCCAGCAGCTTATTTGGTGGGAGTGCGGAGACCCAGTACTTC.